Listed below are T cell receptor beta chains from one sample, sequenced in a study of cytomegalovirus exposure and HLA in healthy donors. Sequencing used immunoSEQ multiplex PCR; TCRdb keeps in-frame clones, though not all of them. Here the sample spans 200,000 to 250,000 clones, 65% to 75% being singletons. The specimen was PBMCs. Receptors originate from a woman younger than 45 in good health and CMV-seronegative. The CDR3 runs from the conserved cysteine through the conserved F or W. The D gene is left open where the match is weak. Clone size is given for some rows only: seen once, a few or many times, or a class if the clone is expanded.

d_gene,abundance,j_gene,v_gene,CDR3nt,CDR3aa
TRBD1,.,TRBJ1-5,TRBV15,TGTGCCACCAGCAGAGTCCTGAGGGGGCTTTGGCAGCCCCAGCATTTT,CATSRVLRGLWQPQHF
TRBD1,.,TRBJ1-4,TRBV2,TGTGCCAGCAGTTCCGGGACAGCGGATGAAAAACTGTTTTTT,CASSSGTADEKLFF
.,.,TRBJ1-5,TRBV6-1,TGTGCCAGCAGTGAATTCCGGGGTGATCAGCCCCAGCATTTT,CASSEFRGDQPQHF
.,.,TRBJ1-5,TRBV9,TGTGCCAGCAGCCCTCACAGTAATAAGGCCGCCCAGCATTTT,CASSPHSNKAAQHF
.,.,TRBJ1-6,TRBV5-1,TGCGCCAGCAGCTTTCGCCCGGAGGTCGTTAATTCACCCCTCCACTTT,CASSFRPEVVNSPLHF
.,.,TRBJ2-3,TRBV9,TGTGCCAGCAGCGCCGGGATTGCCTCCCCAGATACGCAGTATTTT,CASSAGIASPDTQYF
.,.,TRBJ2-7,TRBV6-1,TGTGCCAGCAGTGATGGCAAACCCTACGAGCAGTACTTC,CASSDGKPYEQYF
TRBD1,few,TRBJ2-7,TRBV19,TGTGCCAGCTCCGGGACAGCCTACGAGCAGTACTTC,CASSGTAYEQYF
.,.,TRBJ2-5,TRBV11-3,TGTGCCAGCAGCTACAGGGTCCAAGAGACCCAGTACTTC,CASSYRVQETQYF
.,.,TRBJ1-2,TRBV30,TGTGCCTGGAGCATTAAGGGGGGGCGCGGCTACACCTTC,CAWSIKGGRGYTF
.,.,TRBJ2-7,TRBV5-4,TGTGCCAGCAGCTACGACGCCGGGGACGAGCAGTACTTC,CASSYDAGDEQYF
.,few,TRBJ1-1,TRBV6-1,TGTGCCAGCAGTGAGGCTTACGGGGTCACTGAAGCTTTCTTT,CASSEAYGVTEAFF
TRBD2,.,TRBJ2-1,TRBV9,TGTGCCAGCAGCACAGCGGGGGGGCCGGTCAATGAGCAGTTCTTC,CASSTAGGPVNEQFF
TRBD1,.,TRBJ2-1,TRBV25-1,TGTGCCAGCAGTGAATCACAGGGGGGATACAATGAGCAGTTCTTC,CASSESQGGYNEQFF
.,few,TRBJ2-2,TRBV21-1,TGTGCCAGCAGCAAACAGGGACTAGCGGGAGCAAACTGGGAGCTGTTTTTT,CASSKQGLAGANWELFF
TRBD1,.,TRBJ1-1,TRBV27,TGTGCCAGCGGGACGACAGGGGCCGAAGCTTTCTTT,CASGTTGAEAFF
.,.,TRBJ2-7,TRBV30,TGTGCCTGGAGTGTATCAGTCGTCGAGCAGTACTTC,CAWSVSVVEQYF
.,.,TRBJ2-7,TRBV4-1,TGCGCCAGCAGCCACCGGGCCCAGGGTCTTAACTCCTACGAGCAGTACTTC,CASSHRAQGLNSYEQYF
.,.,TRBJ2-5,TRBV5-1,TGCGCCAGCAGCCCGGAGGGGGGGGGTTTGGAGACCCAGTACTTC,CASSPEGGGLETQYF
TRBD1,.,TRBJ1-2,TRBV10-1,TGCGCCAGCTCGGACAGGGGATCCTATGGCTACACCTTC,CASSDRGSYGYTF
.,.,TRBJ2-7,TRBV27,TGTGCCAGCAGTTTAAGTGCGTACTCTAACTACGAGCAGTACTTC,CASSLSAYSNYEQYF
.,.,TRBJ2-5,TRBV30,TGTGCCTGGAGTCCATGGACAGGGACTAAAGAGACCCAGTACTTC,CAWSPWTGTKETQYF
.,.,TRBJ1-1,TRBV6-5,TGTGCCAGCAGTTACAACGGGGTTCCTGAAGCTTTCTTT,CASSYNGVPEAFF
.,.,TRBJ2-7,TRBV6-1,TGTGCCAGCAGTGAAAAACAGCAGTCCTACGAGCAGTACTTC,CASSEKQQSYEQYF
TRBD1,.,TRBJ1-1,TRBV5-8,TGTGCCAGCAGCTTCACCGGGACAGCGGTATCTTTCTTT,CASSFTGTAVSFF
TRBD1,.,TRBJ1-5,TRBV11-2,TGTGCCAGCAGCTTAGGAGTTGGGCAGGGGGCCAGGCAGCCCCAGCATTTT,CASSLGVGQGARQPQHF
.,once,TRBJ2-7,TRBV7-6,TGTGCCAGCAGCTTAGCGGGTAGGGGCTACTCCTACGAGCAGTACTTC,CASSLAGRGYSYEQYF
.,.,TRBJ2-5,TRBV2,TGTGCCAGCACGGTAGCTGCTGAGACCCAGTACTTC,CASTVAAETQYF
.,few,TRBJ2-7,TRBV9,TGTGCCAGCAGCCCTTACGGGAAAGGTGACGAGCAGTACTTC,CASSPYGKGDEQYF
.,.,TRBJ2-7,TRBV11-3,TGTGCCAGCAGCTCTCTGGGGGGTGGCTCCTACGAGCAGTACTTC,CASSSLGGGSYEQYF
.,.,TRBJ2-3,TRBV29-1,TGCAGCGTTGGCGAGAGGGCAGATACGCAGTATTTT,CSVGERADTQYF
.,.,TRBJ2-7,TRBV18,TGTGCCAGCTCACCACCGCACGGGAGCGAGCAGTACTTC,CASSPPHGSEQYF
.,.,TRBJ1-2,TRBV11-2,TGTGCCAGCAGCTTCCGAGTAGCCTATGGCTACACCTTC,CASSFRVAYGYTF
.,.,TRBJ2-3,TRBV7-3,TGTGCCAGCAGCTTAACGGGACAAGTTGGAGATACGCAGTATTTT,CASSLTGQVGDTQYF
TRBD2,.,TRBJ2-1,TRBV2,TGTGCCAGCAGTGAACCTCCGGCTAGCGGGATCAATGAGCAGTTCTTC,CASSEPPASGINEQFF
.,.,TRBJ1-1,TRBV7-3,TGTGCCAGCAGCTTAACTCGACTGTACGGGATAAGGAACACTGAAGCTTTCTTT,CASSLTRLYGIRNTEAFF
.,.,TRBJ2-2,TRBV5-6,TGTGCCAGCAGCTGGACAGAGGGGCAGAACACCGGGGAGCTGTTTTTT,CASSWTEGQNTGELFF
TRBD1,.,TRBJ1-1,TRBV6-1,TGTGCCAGCAGTACCAGGGGGTACACTGAAGCTTTCTTT,CASSTRGYTEAFF
.,.,TRBJ1-1,TRBV5-1,TGCGCCAGCAGCTCCACAGGGTCTGGCACTGAAGCTTTCTTT,CASSSTGSGTEAFF
.,few,TRBJ2-5,TRBV10-3,TGTGCCATCAGTGACTCCCGACAGGTCTGGGAGCAGTACTTC,CAISDSRQVWEQYF
TRBD1,once,TRBJ2-5,TRBV6-1,TGTGCCAGCAGTGGATTAGTTTGGGACAGGGAAGAGCCCTATTCTGACCAGTACTTC,CASSGLVWDREEPYSDQYF
TRBD1,.,TRBJ2-1,TRBV10-1,TGCGCCAGCAGGGAAACAGGGGGCCCCTACAATGAGCAGTTCTTC,CASRETGGPYNEQFF
TRBD2,.,TRBJ2-5,TRBV5-1,TGCGCCAGCAGCTCCGGACTAGCGAGAGAGACCCAGTACTTC,CASSSGLARETQYF
.,.,TRBJ1-1,TRBV7-2,TGTGCCAGCAGCTTAGATCTAACAGTCACCACTGAAGCTTTCTTT,CASSLDLTVTTEAFF
.,.,TRBJ2-3,TRBV7-2,TGTGCCAGCAGCTTACCGGAGCGAGCAGCCGATACGCAGTATTTT,CASSLPERAADTQYF
.,.,TRBJ1-1,TRBV6-5,TGTGCCAGCTGGAGAAGAGACGGGAACACTGAAGCTTTCTTT,CASWRRDGNTEAFF
.,few,TRBJ1-1,TRBV5-4,TGTGCCAGCAGCCCCCGGCGACCGCTAGGTGGTGAAGCTTTCTTT,CASSPRRPLGGEAFF
.,.,TRBJ2-2,TRBV27,TGTGCCAGCACAGGGGGACTAGGCACCGGGGAGCTGTTTTTT,CASTGGLGTGELFF
TRBD2,.,TRBJ2-1,TRBV7-8,TGTGCCAGCAGCGGAGCGGGAGGGACCTACAATGAGCAGTTCTTC,CASSGAGGTYNEQFF
.,.,TRBJ2-1,TRBV7-6,TGTGCCAGCAGCCCCTCCCAAGCGGGCGTCTACAATGAGCAGTTCTTC,CASSPSQAGVYNEQFF
TRBD1,.,TRBJ1-1,TRBV4-1,TGCGCCAGCAGCCCAAGACAGGGCTCGGTTACTGAAGCTTTCTTT,CASSPRQGSVTEAFF